Listed below are T cell receptor beta chains from one sample, sequenced in a study of shared clonotypes between healthy human individuals. TCRdb's table, derived via immunoSEQ multiplex PCR, lists solely in-frame clones and lacks some. The profile shows over 2 million clones, roughly 90% of them singletons. Sequences were obtained from naive CD4+ T cells from PBMCs. The receptors derive from a man aged 18 to 30 in good health. Some clones in this sample may be carry-over from other donors' samples. CDR3s include the opening cysteine and the closing phenylalanine or tryptophan. The D gene is left open where the match is weak. Part of the rows lack a size; the others show once, few, many or a class for expanded clones.

J,D,V,size,CDR3,DNA
TRBJ2-7,TRBD1,TRBV28,-,CASTRGQNYEQYF,TGTGCCAGCACCAGGGGACAGAACTACGAGCAGTACTTC
TRBJ2-1,TRBD2,TRBV2,once,CASGLAFYNEQFF,TGTGCCAGCGGACTAGCGTTCTACAATGAGCAGTTCTTC
TRBJ2-7,TRBD1,TRBV25-1,-,CASSDPGQGDEQYF,TGTGCCAGCAGTGACCCGGGACAGGGAGACGAGCAGTACTTC
TRBJ1-2,-,TRBV27,once,CASSFQPGLARHGYTF,TGTGCCAGCAGTTTCCAACCGGGATTAGCCCGTCATGGCTACACCTTC
TRBJ1-2,TRBD1,TRBV7-3,-,CASSLSAGGTYGYTF,TGTGCCAGCAGCTTATCGGCAGGGGGGACGTATGGCTACACCTTC
TRBJ2-7,TRBD2,TRBV10-1,-,CASSLGTSGFYEQYF,TGCGCCAGCAGCCTCGGGACTAGCGGGTTCTACGAGCAGTACTTC
TRBJ2-1,-,TRBV4-3,-,CASSQDPIWDRGNFYNEQFF,TGCGCCAGCAGCCAAGATCCGATTTGGGATCGCGGGAATTTCTACAATGAGCAGTTCTTC
TRBJ2-3,TRBD2,TRBV7-2,-,CASSPIGGGTDTQYF,TGTGCCAGCAGCCCTATTGGGGGGGGCACAGATACGCAGTATTTT
TRBJ2-1,TRBD2,TRBV6-5,-,CASSNSGTSGSAEQFF,TGTGCCAGCAGTAACTCGGGGACTAGCGGGAGCGCTGAGCAGTTCTTC
TRBJ1-1,-,TRBV5-1,-,CASSLTGMNTEAFF,TGCGCCAGCAGCTTGACAGGCATGAACACTGAAGCTTTCTTT
TRBJ1-1,-,TRBV10-3,-,CAISGVGTVNTEAFF,TGTGCCATCAGTGGGGTGGGGACGGTGAACACTGAAGCTTTCTTT
TRBJ2-5,-,TRBV4-2,-,CASSPRRRRTDQETQYF,TGTGCCAGCAGCCCCCGGAGGAGGCGAACAGACCAAGAGACCCAGTACTTC
TRBJ2-1,-,TRBV29-1,-,CSVSGVHEQFF,TGCAGCGTATCAGGAGTTCATGAGCAGTTCTTC
TRBJ1-2,-,TRBV28,-,CASSSRTLYGYTF,TGTGCCAGCAGTTCGCGGACCCTCTATGGCTACACCTTC
TRBJ2-7,-,TRBV7-3,-,CASSDRPSSFDEQYF,TGTGCCAGCAGCGACAGGCCGTCATCGTTCGACGAGCAGTACTTC
TRBJ2-1,-,TRBV7-2,-,CASSLVWGADEQFF,TGTGCCAGCAGCTTAGTTTGGGGGGCTGATGAGCAGTTCTTC
TRBJ1-3,TRBD1,TRBV14,-,CASSQNDRGPGNTIYF,TGTGCCAGCAGCCAAAACGACAGGGGGCCTGGAAACACCATATATTTT
TRBJ2-1,-,TRBV5-1,-,CASSSTPGLLEQFF,TGCGCCAGCAGCTCAACGCCAGGACTACTTGAGCAGTTCTTC
TRBJ1-4,-,TRBV14,-,CASSQRGLGEKLFF,TGTGCCAGCAGCCAAAGGGGCCTAGGGGAAAAACTGTTTTTT
TRBJ2-3,-,TRBV5-1,few,CASSLDHTDTQYF,TGCGCCAGCAGCTTGGACCACACAGATACGCAGTATTTT
TRBJ2-7,TRBD1,TRBV4-2,-,CASSPRAQGAPPAYF,TGTGCCAGCAGCCCAAGAGCTCAGGGGGCGCCTCCTGCGTACTTC
TRBJ2-2,TRBD2,TRBV4-2,-,CASSQARFAGEYNTGELFF,TGTGCCAGCAGCCAAGCTCGTTTTGCGGGAGAGTATAACACCGGGGAGCTGTTTTTT
TRBJ1-1,-,TRBV2,once,CASSARQENTEAFF,TGTGCCAGCAGTGCAAGGCAGGAGAACACTGAAGCTTTCTTT
TRBJ2-6,-,TRBV27,-,CASSLEAGSSGANVLTF,TGTGCCAGCAGTTTAGAGGCCGGTAGCTCTGGGGCCAACGTCCTGACTTTC
TRBJ2-7,TRBD2,TRBV30,once,CAWSTPLAGAYEQYF,TGTGCCTGGAGTACTCCGTTAGCGGGGGCCTACGAGCAGTACTTC
TRBJ1-5,-,TRBV6-5,-,CASSLGFSNQPQHF,TGTGCCAGCAGTTTGGGCTTTAGCAATCAGCCCCAGCATTTT
TRBJ2-1,-,TRBV29-1,-,CSVEGVYNEQFF,TGCAGCGTTGAAGGCGTCTACAATGAGCAGTTCTTC
TRBJ1-1,-,TRBV5-1,-,CASSLTSQWTEAFF,TGCGCCAGCAGCTTGACATCCCAGTGGACTGAAGCTTTCTTT
TRBJ2-5,TRBD2,TRBV4-2,-,CASSQIPRGTSGRLQETQYF,TGTGCCAGCAGCCAGATCCCCCGAGGAACGAGCGGGAGGCTTCAAGAGACCCAGTACTTC
TRBJ2-1,TRBD2,TRBV19,-,CASSTLRTSGTQRNEQFF,TGTGCCAGTAGTACTCTCAGGACTAGCGGGACACAACGGAATGAGCAGTTCTTC
TRBJ1-2,-,TRBV28,-,CASSLGFGQPNYGYTF,TGTGCCAGCAGTTTAGGCTTCGGACAGCCCAACTATGGCTACACCTTC
TRBJ2-3,TRBD2,TRBV28,-,CASSSFWTSGVRDTQYF,TGTGCCAGCAGCTCATTTTGGACTAGCGGGGTAAGGGATACGCAGTATTTT
TRBJ2-1,-,TRBV11-2,-,CASRVAGALNEQFF,TGTGCCAGCAGGGTGGCGGGGGCTCTGAATGAGCAGTTCTTC
TRBJ2-6,-,TRBV7-8,-,CASSLEAGANVLTF,TGTGCCAGCAGCTTGGAAGCTGGGGCCAACGTCCTGACTTTC
TRBJ1-1,-,TRBV5-1,-,CASSLSMGDEAFF,TGCGCCAGCAGCTTGTCGATGGGGGACGAAGCTTTCTTT
TRBJ2-1,TRBD2,TRBV5-6,once,CASSVGGTSRYNEQFF,TGTGCCAGCAGCGTTGGGGGGACTAGCCGCTACAATGAGCAGTTCTTC
TRBJ2-7,-,TRBV5-1,-,CASSLAGVSYEQYF,TGCGCCAGCAGCTTGGCGGGGGTATCCTACGAGCAGTACTTC
TRBJ2-2,-,TRBV28,-,CASSSFHRAPGAGELFF,TGTGCCAGCAGTTCATTCCACCGGGCCCCTGGAGCCGGGGAGCTGTTTTTT
TRBJ1-1,-,TRBV7-9,-,CASSSPGRGMNTEAFF,TGTGCCAGCAGCTCGCCGGGGCGGGGGATGAACACTGAAGCTTTCTTT
TRBJ1-1,-,TRBV7-9,-,CASSLRGEVEGVMNTEAFF,TGTGCCAGCAGCTTAAGGGGCGAGGTTGAGGGGGTTATGAACACTGAAGCTTTCTTT
TRBJ1-4,TRBD1,TRBV4-1,-,CASNSYTGGEEKLFF,TGCGCCAGCAACTCATATACAGGGGGAGAGGAAAAACTGTTTTTT
TRBJ2-7,-,TRBV20-1,-,CSAQPGPRQYF,TGCAGTGCTCAACCGGGACCAAGGCAGTACTTC
TRBJ2-1,-,TRBV5-1,-,CASSLDGSSYNEQFF,TGCGCCAGCAGCTTGGACGGTAGCTCCTACAATGAGCAGTTCTTC
TRBJ2-1,-,TRBV18,-,CASSPGSPALYNEQFF,TGTGCCAGCTCACCGGGGTCTCCCGCCTTGTACAATGAGCAGTTCTTC
TRBJ1-3,-,TRBV5-1,-,CASSPDAGVGNTIYF,TGCGCCAGCAGCCCGGACGCAGGGGTGGGAAACACCATATATTTT
TRBJ2-7,-,TRBV7-8,-,CASSLDRESGQYF,TGTGCCAGCAGCTTAGATCGGGAGAGCGGGCAGTACTTC
TRBJ2-7,-,TRBV6-5,-,CASSSPGLSYEQYF,TGTGCCAGCAGTTCGCCGGGACTGTCCTACGAGCAGTACTTC
TRBJ2-7,TRBD1,TRBV19,-,CASSIAGTGSYEQYF,TGTGCCAGTAGTATCGCCGGGACAGGGAGCTACGAGCAGTACTTC
TRBJ2-1,-,TRBV11-2,-,CASSPLAQSYNEQFF,TGTGCCAGCAGCCCCCTAGCGCAGTCCTACAATGAGCAGTTCTTC
TRBJ2-1,TRBD1,TRBV7-8,-,CASSLGQGVWNEQFF,TGTGCCAGCAGCTTAGGACAGGGGGTCTGGAATGAGCAGTTCTTC
TRBJ2-7,-,TRBV9,-,CASSVGAAYEQYF,TGTGCCAGCAGCGTAGGGGCAGCCTACGAGCAGTACTTC
TRBJ2-1,-,TRBV27,-,CASSLSSYNEQFF,TGTGCCAGCAGTCTAAGCTCCTACAATGAGCAGTTCTTC
TRBJ1-2,-,TRBV5-1,-,CASSLSYRDGYGYTF,TGCGCCAGCAGCTTGTCTTACAGGGACGGCTATGGCTACACCTTC
TRBJ2-2,-,TRBV16,-,CASSQYGANTGELFF,TGTGCCAGCAGCCAATACGGAGCGAACACCGGGGAGCTGTTTTTT
TRBJ2-1,-,TRBV5-4,-,CASSLRRQSNHYNEQFF,TGTGCCAGCAGCTTGAGGCGACAGAGTAACCACTACAATGAGCAGTTCTTC
TRBJ2-4,TRBD1,TRBV11-2,once,CASSSTPGQGARNIQYF,TGTGCCAGCAGCTCCACTCCGGGACAGGGGGCGAGAAACATTCAGTACTTC
TRBJ2-7,TRBD1,TRBV10-1,-,CASSGDRTGKIYEQYF,TGCGCCAGCAGTGGGGACCGGACAGGGAAAATCTACGAGCAGTACTTC